The T cell receptor beta chain under discussion was sequenced for a study of blood T cells in healthy people across ages. Sample-barcoded 5' priming and a J-beta primer mix drove a second PCR of about 6 to 12 cycles. TCRdb recomputed calls from the 5' RACE reads with MiXCR, one row per CDR3 protein. This table holds approximately 940,000 distinct CDR3 sequences, 45% to 50% found once. Trimming removed 0 bases from V and 1 base from J, with 7 bases in between. CDR3 length equals 15 residues. From germline, CDR1 is SGHRS and CDR2 YFSETQ. The clonotype originates from a man younger than 45 in good health. This sequence joins TRBV5-1 and TRBJ2-2; no firm D call. Sequenced input: blood. CDR3 sequence (DNA): TGCGCCAGCAGCTTGGCGGCCGAGAACACCGGGGAGCTGTTTTTT. As protein: CASSLAAENTGELFF.